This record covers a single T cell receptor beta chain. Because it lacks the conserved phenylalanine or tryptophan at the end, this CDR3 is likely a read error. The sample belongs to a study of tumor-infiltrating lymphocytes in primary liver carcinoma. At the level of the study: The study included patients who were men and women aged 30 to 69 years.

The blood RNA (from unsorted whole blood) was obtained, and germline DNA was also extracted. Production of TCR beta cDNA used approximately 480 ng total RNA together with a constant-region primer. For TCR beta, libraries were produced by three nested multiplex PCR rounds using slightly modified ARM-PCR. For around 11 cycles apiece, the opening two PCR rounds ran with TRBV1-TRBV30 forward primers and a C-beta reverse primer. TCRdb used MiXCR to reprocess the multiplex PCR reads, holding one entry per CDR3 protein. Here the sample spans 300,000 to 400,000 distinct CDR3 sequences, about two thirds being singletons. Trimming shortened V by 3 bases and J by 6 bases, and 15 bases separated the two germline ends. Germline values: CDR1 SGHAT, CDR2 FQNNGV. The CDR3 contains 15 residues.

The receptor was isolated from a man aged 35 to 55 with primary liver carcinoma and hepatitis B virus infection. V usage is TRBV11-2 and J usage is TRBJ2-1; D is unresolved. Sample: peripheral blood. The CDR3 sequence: CASSFERSKFNEQFL. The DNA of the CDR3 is TGTGCCAGCAGCTTCGAAAGGAGCAAGTTCAATGAGCAGTTCCTC.